These 19 T cell receptor delta chains share one sample of origin, sequenced in a study of γδ T cells in repeated Plasmodium falciparum infection. TCRdb reprocessed the multiplex PCR reads using CATT. The table includes 40,000 to 55,000 delta-chain clones, 1.9% detected once. Gammadelta T cells were flow-sorted from PBMC into Vgamma9/Vdelta2+ and Vdelta2-negative populations for bulk analysis. Sequenced sample: gamma-delta T cells from blood. Source of these receptors: a pool of human donors (malaria-infected and uninfected, not separated).

This clone was seen only a few times. A read error likely explains why the TCRdb protein, taken from a much larger clone, differs from this DNA's translation at residue 5; the protein shown is translated from the DNA. CDR3 amino acids: CACDSLGDLEHTDKLIF. In DNA, the CDR3 is TGTGCCTGTGACTCTCTGGGGGACCTAGAGCACACCGATAAACTCATCTTT. The rearrangement links TRDV2 to TRDJ1; TRDD3 matches at 8 bases. Here the J gene came from matching the DNA to germline, since TCRdb omits it. With V trimmed by 3 bases and J by 0 bases, 11 bases remained unmatched. This CDR3 is 17 amino acids long. Germline loops: CDR1 GEAIGNYY, CDR2 EKD.

On this clone itself: TCRdb pairs this DNA with a much larger clone's protein that differs at residue 11, likely a read error; the protein shown was translated from the DNA. The CDR3 DNA reads as TGTGCTCTTGGGGACAAAGCCCCGGCATGGGAGATACTCCTCTTAGGACCTCTCCCTAAACTCATCTTT. Protein sequence: CALGDKAPAWEILLLGPLPKLIF. This rearrangement joins TRDV1 to TRDJ1; maybe TRDD3 (5 bases). Because TCRdb records no J gene, it was assigned here through a match of the DNA to germline. V lost 3 bases, J lost 7 bases, and 42 bases lay in between. Germline values: CDR1 TSWWSYY, CDR2 QGS. CDR3 length equals 23 residues.

This clone was picked up many times. A read error is the likely source, as a far larger clone sits one nucleotide away. This chain uses TRAV38-2/DV8 with TRDJ1, with D maybe TRDD3 (6 bases). Between the trimmed V and J ends, which lost 3 bases and 9 bases, there was a span of 12 bases. Germline assignment: CDR1 TSESDYY and CDR2 QEAYKQQN. CDR3 length: 12 amino acids. The CDR3 DNA is TGTGCTTATAGGAAACTGGGTGGGGAACTCATCTTT. Amino acids: CAYRKLGGELIF.

With regard to this clone: The protein held in TCRdb is that of a much larger clone and does not match this DNA's translation at residue 13, likely because of a read error; the protein shown is translated from the DNA. No J gene was named, though the V gene is TRDV1; the tabulated D call, TRDD3, remains unverified against the DNA. There are 15 residues in the CDR3. Germline CDR1 reads TSWWSYY; CDR2 reads QGS. The CDR3 sequence is CALGEVLGDTDKHIF. DNA of the CDR3: TGTGCTCTTGGGGAGGTACTGGGGGACACTGATAAACACATCTTT.

As regards this clone: One base separates it from a far larger clone, so it is likely a read error. This specimen includes other DNA sequences encoding the same CDR3. The chain uses TRDV1 and TRDJ1; 11 nucleotides line up with TRDD3. Germline trimming cut 6 bases from V and 1 base from J; bases unmatched to any gene: 19. CDR1 and CDR2 (germline): TSWWSYY, QGS. The CDR3 has 20 residues. CDR3 in DNA: TGTGCTCTTGGAGAATGGGGTGTACTCGACTGGGGGATATTCACCGATAAACTCATCTTT. It encodes CALGEWGVLDWGIFTDKLIF.

With regard to this clone: A far larger clone is only one base removed, so a read error is likely. The sample holds other DNA sequences that translate to the same CDR3. The V gene is TRDV2, the J gene TRDJ1; 7 nucleotides align to TRDD3. TCRdb is silent on the J gene; assignment here came from matching the DNA to germline. CDR3 length: 22 amino acids. With V trimmed by 1 base and J by 1 base, 26 bases remained unmatched. Germline CDR1 and CDR2: GEAIGNYY and EKD. CDR3 sequence (DNA): TGTGCCTGTGACACACAACGGCTCATGGAGGCACCGACTGGGGAAGGCACCGATAAACTCATCTTT. It codes for CACDTQRLMEAPTGEGTDKLIF.

This clone was found many times. TCRdb records a much larger clone's protein for this DNA, with a difference at residue 8 that likely arises from a read error; the protein given is the translation of the DNA. This CDR3 is CAVARWDPYGATGGRNKLIF. CDR3 DNA sequence: TGTGCTGTGGCTCGCTGGGATCCCTACGGGGCTACTGGGGGTCGAAATAAACTCATCTTT. This rearrangement joins TRAV36/DV7 to TRDJ1; 8 nucleotides line up with TRDD3. TCRdb offers no J gene call, so here the DNA was matched to germline to obtain one. This CDR3 is built from 20 residues. Germline V gives CDR1 VTNFRS, CDR2 LTSSGIE (reference sequence). V dropped 3 bases and J dropped 6; count of bases not matched to a gene: 28.

Only a few counts were recorded for this clone. TCRdb lists the protein of a much larger clone for this DNA, which differs at residue 4, so this is likely a read error; the protein given here is translated from the DNA itself. V is TRDV1 and J is TRDJ1; weak D call: TRDD3 (5 bases). The J gene, absent from TCRdb, was called here by matching the DNA to germline. Looked up from germline, CDR1 is TSWWSYY and CDR2 is QGS. This CDR3 comprises 28 residues. CDR3 DNA sequence: TGTGCTCTTGAGGAACTCTCTCACGAGGCCCCCGTCCCAGGACGCGTTTACTGGCCTCCCGGTGTATCGATTAAACTCATCTTT. This encodes CALEELSHEAPVPGRVYWPPGVSIKLIF.

Details on this clone: TCRdb's entry gives the protein of a much larger clone, which mismatches this DNA's translation at residue 16, likely from a read error; the protein reported here is translated from the DNA. The genes are TRDV1 and TRDJ1; D may correspond to TRDD2 or TRDD3 (7 bases each). TCRdb lists no J gene, so it was determined here by aligning the DNA to germline. Per germline, CDR1 TSWWSYY and CDR2 QGS. Between the trimmed V and J ends, which lost 2 bases and 1 base, there was a span of 38 bases. The CDR3 extends over 24 amino acids. CDR3 nucleotides: TGTGCTCTTGGGGAAAAGAGGGTTGGGGCCTTCCTGTTTTGGGGGACACTATGCACCGATAAACTCATCTTT. Its protein product is CALGEKRVGAFLFWGTLCTDKLIF.

Of note for this clone: TCRdb's listed protein matches a much larger clone and diverges from this DNA's translation at residue 3, likely through a read error; the protein shown comes from the DNA. The gene calls are TRDV1 and TRDJ1; tentative D call: TRDD2 (6 bases). TCRdb leaves out the J gene; it was filled in here by matching the DNA to germline. The CDR3 runs to 22 residues. Per the germline V gene, CDR1 is TSWWSYY and CDR2 is QGS. The CDR3 nucleotides are TGTGCTTTTGGGGACGCCCCTTCTTCCTTAATCCACCTGATCCAGTACACCGATAAACTCATCTTT. It is translated as CAFGDAPSSLIHLIQYTDKLIF.

As for this clone: A far larger clone differs by one base, so this is likely a read error. The same CDR3 can be traced to other DNA sequences in this sample. The chain is built from TRDV1 and TRDJ1, with 9 bases fitting TRDD3. No J segment appears in TCRdb, so it was assigned here by matching the sequence to germline. Germline V gene lookup returns CDR1 TSWWSYY and CDR2 QGS. The CDR3 totals 23 residues. V dropped 5 bases and J dropped 0; count of bases not matched to a gene: 28. Here the CDR3 reads CALGSTWAAPFLFGGYDTDKLIF. The DNA for the CDR3 is TGTGCTCTTGGGTCAACTTGGGCGGCTCCCTTCCTGTTTGGGGGATATGACACCGATAAACTCATCTTT.

This clone has ten or more counts. A far larger clone lies a single base away; this is likely a read error. Other DNA sequences from this sample encode an identical CDR3 as well. V and J are TRDV2 and TRDJ1; TRDD3 agrees at 10 bases. CDR1 is GEAIGNYY, CDR2 EKD, per germline. This CDR3 spans 19 amino acids. The CDR3 here is CACDTVGGIRRHHTDKLIF. In DNA, the CDR3 is TGTGCCTGTGACACCGTAGGGGGGATACGCCGGCACCACACTGATAAACTCATCTTT.

This clone appeared many times. TCRdb lists the protein of a much larger clone for this DNA, which differs at residue 14, so this is likely a read error; the protein given here is translated from the DNA itself. The V gene reported is TRDV2; the J gene is uncalled; the table's D gene call, TRDD3, was not cross checked with the DNA. The germline V gene has CDR1 GEAIGNYY and CDR2 EKD. The CDR3 extends over 15 amino acids. Here the CDR3 reads CACDAVGDPGDKLTF. For the CDR3, the DNA is TGTGCCTGTGACGCAGTAGGGGATCCGGGCGATAAACTCACCTTT.

Comments on this clone: With a far larger clone one base away, a read error is the likely cause. The same CDR3 also results from other DNA sequences found in this sample. This chain connects TRDV3 to TRDJ1; D is possibly TRDD2 (5 bases). The germline CDR1 and CDR2 sequences are TVYSNPD and GDNSRS (reference sequence). Trimming stripped 4 bases from V and 3 bases from J, with 21 bases between. CDR3 length equals 15 residues. The CDR3 DNA follows: TGTGCCTACCGCCTACCGAGGTTTCACCCCGATAAACTCATCTTT. It specifies CAYRLPRFHPDKLIF. Using reference TRDV3 and TRDJ1 for the parts outside the CDR3, the full variable domain is CDKVTQSSPDQTVASGSEVVLLCTYDTVYSNPDLFWYRIRPDYSFQFVFYGDNSRSEGADFTQGRFSVKHILTQKAFHLVISPVRTEDSATYYCAYRLPRFHPDKLIFGKGTRVTVEP.

This clone came up a few times. This DNA translates differently at residue 4 from the TCRdb protein, which is that of a much larger clone; a read error is likely, and the protein shown is the DNA's own translation. The chain is built from TRDV1 and TRDJ1; 10 nucleotides align to TRDD3. As TCRdb names no J gene, one was assigned here on the basis of a DNA match to germline. In germline, CDR1 is TSWWSYY, CDR2 QGS. The CDR3 spans 21 residues. Trimming cost V 7 bases and J 1 base; bases outside gene matches: 24. The CDR3 loop is CALEDSCVGGIRGPFTDKLIF. CDR3 coding DNA: TGTGCTCTTGAGGATTCGTGTGTAGGGGGGATACGTGGTCCCTTCACCGATAAACTCATCTTT.

This clone showed up just a few times. A far larger clone is off by one base, so a read error is likely. The same CDR3 also results from other DNA sequences found in this sample. The rearrangement joins TRDV1 to TRDJ1, with 7 positions matching TRDD2. The J gene is absent in TCRdb and was assigned here via DNA matching to germline. Germline V gives CDR1 TSWWSYY, CDR2 QGS. This CDR3 is built from 23 residues. Germline trimming cut 3 bases from V and 4 bases from J; bases unmatched to any gene: 32. CDR3 protein: CALGDTLQFSYVRGIVTYDKLIF. Written as DNA, the CDR3 is TGTGCTCTTGGGGACACCTTACAGTTTTCCTACGTCCGAGGGATCGTAACTTACGATAAACTCATCTTT.

This clone was counted ten times or more. TCRdb assigns this DNA the protein of a much larger clone, which departs from its translation at residue 10; this likely reflects a read error, and the protein shown comes from translating the DNA. The chain has TRDV1 and TRDJ1; D perhaps matches TRDD3 (5 bases). The germline V and J ends were trimmed by 4 bases and 8 bases, with 20 bases remaining between them. CDR3 length equals 15 residues. Looked up from germline, CDR1 is TSWWSYY and CDR2 is QGS. CDR3 DNA sequence: TGTGCTCTTGGGGTCCTCCGGATATCCGCTCCCAAACTCATCTTT. Translating it yields CALGVLRISAPKLIF.

Turning to this clone: The TCRdb protein, from a much larger clone, departs from this DNA's translation at residue 7, likely by read error; the protein shown derives from the DNA. The chain couples TRDV1 to TRDJ1; TRDD3 matches 10 bases. In the absence of a J gene in TCRdb, the DNA was matched to germline to assign it here. The CDR3 has 25 residues. V shed 2 bases, J shed 1 base, and the junction held 31 bases outside the gene matches. Germline assignment: CDR1 TSWWSYY and CDR2 QGS. The DNA for the CDR3 is TGTGCTCTTGGGGAAATTTCAACTCTCCCGCTTCCCCTAGCTGGGGGATATGGGGTCACCGATAAACTCATCTTT. Translation gives CALGEISTLPLPLAGGYGVTDKLIF.

The chain uses TRDV2 and TRDJ1; 8 nucleotides agree with TRDD3. The J gene, missing from TCRdb, was assigned here through DNA to germline matching. Trimming at V came to 3 bases and at J to 0 bases, leaving 8 bases not matched to a gene. The CDR3 sequence is 16 residues long. Germline values: CDR1 GEAIGNYY, CDR2 EKD. Here the CDR3 reads CACDQLGGENTDKLIF. The CDR3 DNA sequence: TGTGCCTGTGACCAACTGGGGGGGGAGAACACCGATAAACTCATCTTT.